One sample yielded the 26 T cell receptor beta chains listed below, sequenced in a study of cytomegalovirus exposure and HLA in healthy donors. The PCR employed 60 Vbeta primers together with 13 Jbeta primers. Data came from immunoSEQ multiplex PCR; TCRdb stores just in-frame clones and leaves some out. Of about 110,000 clones in the sample, 81% were seen once. The sequencing input was PBMCs. The receptors come from a woman in her thirties in good health and CMV-seronegative.

The chain recombines TRBV11-2 with TRBJ2-1; 12 bases fit TRBD2. CDR1 is SGHAT, CDR2 FQNNGV, per germline. This CDR3 spans 15 amino acids. With 6 bases clipped from V and 7 bases from J, the junction kept 7 bases outside the gene matches. This CDR3 reads CASRNLAGGLNEQFF. CDR3 nucleotides: TGTGCCAGCAGGAACCTAGCGGGAGGGCTTAATGAGCAGTTCTTC.

The count of this clone is one. V is TRBV18 and J is TRBJ2-3; D might be TRBD1 (5 bases). Per the germline V gene, CDR1 is KGHSH and CDR2 is LQKENI. The germline V and J ends were trimmed by 6 bases and 6 bases, with 10 bases remaining between them. The CDR3 length is 12 residues. CDR3 sequence: CASSQQGDTQYF. For the CDR3, the DNA is TGTGCCAGCTCCCAGCAGGGTGATACGCAGTATTTT. The variable domain in full, with the rest retrieved from reference TRBV18 and TRBJ2-3, is NAGVMQNPRHLVRRRGQEARLRCSPMKGHSHVYWYRQLPEEGLKFMVYLQKENIIDESGMPKERFSAEFPKEGPSILRIQQVVRGDSAAYFCASSQQGDTQYFGPGTRLTVL.

There are a few counts of this clone. The chain is built from TRBV5-6 and TRBJ1-1; D is ambiguous. The V gene lost 1 base and the J gene lost 11 bases, with 15 bases spanning the gap. Germline CDR1 is SGHDT and CDR2 is YYEEEE. CDR3 length: 13 amino acids. CDR3 sequence: CASSLSGPSGAFF. DNA for the CDR3: TGTGCCAGCAGCTTGTCCGGACCGAGCGGGGCTTTCTTT.

V is TRBV10-3 and J is TRBJ2-7; 9 bases align to TRBD2. With 3 bases clipped from V and 1 base from J, the junction kept 4 bases outside the gene matches. Germline assignment: CDR1 ENHRY and CDR2 SYGVKD. CDR3 size: 15 residues. CDR3 loop: CAISEGTSSSYEQYF. In nucleotides, the CDR3 is TGTGCCATCAGTGAAGGGACTAGCAGTTCCTACGAGCAGTACTTC.

V is TRBV5-4 and J is TRBJ2-7, with D perhaps TRBD2 (6 bases). The V gene lost 4 bases and the J gene lost 1 base, with 9 bases spanning the gap. The CDR3 spans 13 residues. Looked up from germline, CDR1 is SGHNT and CDR2 is YYREEE (reference sequence). CDR3 coding DNA: TGTGCCAGCAGCGCCAGCGGGTCCTACGAGCAGTACTTC. Translation: CASSASGSYEQYF.

The chain joins TRBV11-2 to TRBJ2-1; TRBD2 matches at 11 bases. The trim removed 4 bases at V and 0 bases at J, leaving 5 bases unmatched. The germline V gene has CDR1 SGHAT and CDR2 FQNNGV. This CDR3 has 17 amino acids. This CDR3 reads CASSSRTSGHSYNEQFF. The CDR3, as DNA: TGTGCCAGCAGCTCCCGGACTAGCGGGCACTCCTACAATGAGCAGTTCTTC.

The chain combines TRBV27 with TRBJ1-4; possible D gene TRBD1, 6 bases. Deletions cut 4 bases from V and 7 bases from J, with 13 bases between. The CDR3 spans 14 residues. CDR1 is MNHEY, CDR2 SMNVEV, per germline (reference sequence). The DNA of the CDR3 is TGTGCCAGCAGTTCCCCGGGGGGCAGTGAAAAACTGTTTTTT. Amino acid sequence: CASSSPGGSEKLFF.

In this sample, this clone turned up once. The rearrangement links TRBV30 to TRBJ2-1; 7 nucleotides match TRBD1. After removal of 1 base from V and 9 bases from J, the junction contained 18 bases not matched to a gene. The CDR3 is made up of 17 amino acids. Germline V CDR1 and CDR2: GTSNPN, SVGIG (reference sequence). The chain's CDR3 is CAWSGHESGGGWGEQFF. As DNA, the CDR3 is TGTGCCTGGAGTGGGCATGAGTCAGGGGGTGGATGGGGTGAGCAGTTCTTC.

This sequence joins TRBV5-5 and TRBJ1-1; D remains ambiguous. The CDR3 consists of 13 residues. Germline-derived CDR1 and CDR2 are SGHKS and YYEKEE (reference sequence). The ends were cut back, 4 bases at V and 4 bases at J, with 11 bases in the middle. The CDR3 DNA follows: TGTGCCAGCAGCGTTCCTTTAGTCACTGAAGCTTTCTTT. Translation gives CASSVPLVTEAFF.

V is TRBV5-5 and J is TRBJ1-1; D remains ambiguous. CDR1 is SGHKS and CDR2 is YYEKEE in the germline V gene (reference sequence). The V end was cut by 0 bases, the J end by 4 bases, with 7 bases between. The CDR3 is 13 amino acids. In DNA form, the CDR3 reads TGTGCCAGCAGCTTGGTGTCAGTCACTGAAGCTTTCTTT. Residues: CASSLVSVTEAFF.

The chain links TRBV2 to TRBJ2-1; TRBD2 is a possible D gene (5 bases). Germline V gene data show CDR1 as SNHLY and CDR2 as FYNNEI. The V end was cut by 3 bases, the J end by 6 bases, with 15 bases between. This CDR3 region has 15 residues. CDR3 nucleotides: TGTGCCAGCAGTGAGAGGGTTGGAAGGATCAATGAGCAGTTCTTC. Amino acids: CASSERVGRINEQFF.

The rearrangement links TRBV7-6 to TRBJ2-2, with TRBD1 matching over 7 bases. V trimming: 3 bases; J trimming: 4 bases; junction bases outside the gene matches: 5. The germline V gene has CDR1 SGHVS and CDR2 FNYEAQ. The CDR3 loop spans 15 amino acids. The CDR3 here is CASSFRQGSTGELFF. CDR3 in DNA: TGTGCCAGCAGCTTTCGACAGGGAAGCACCGGGGAGCTGTTTTTT.

J is TRBJ1-1 and V is TRBV14; TRBD1 is a possible D gene (5 bases). Germline CDR1 and CDR2: SGHDN and FVKESK. This CDR3 spans 18 amino acids. Trimming pared 0 bases from V and 3 bases from J, leaving 20 bases between. The DNA of the CDR3 is TGTGCCAGCAGCCAAGATCTGGCGGGGACGCCCGGGGACACTGAAGCTTTCTTT. Encoded protein: CASSQDLAGTPGDTEAFF.

CDR3 residues: CASTGRTGYNEQFF. The CDR3 DNA reads as TGTGCCAGCACGGGTAGGACTGGCTACAATGAGCAGTTCTTC. The V and J genes are TRBV6-1 and TRBJ2-1; a possible D gene is TRBD2 (5 bases). The V end lost 7 bases, the J end lost 3 bases, and 13 bases lay between the germline ends. Germline assignment: CDR1 MNHNS and CDR2 SASEGT. The CDR3 loop spans 14 amino acids.

V is TRBV25-1 and J is TRBJ1-5, with 8 positions matching TRBD1. Trimming took 8 bases from V and 5 from J; bases not matched to a gene: 14. The germline CDR1 and CDR2 sequences are MGHDK and SYGVNS. The CDR3 sequence is 16 residues long. CDR3 in amino acids: CASDMDRAFLDQPQHF. The CDR3 region has the DNA TGTGCCAGCGACATGGACAGGGCGTTTTTAGATCAGCCCCAGCATTTT.

The V and J genes are TRBV19 and TRBJ1-2, with D tentatively TRBD1 (5 bases). The CDR3 runs to 14 residues. Germline values: CDR1 LNHDA, CDR2 SQIVND (reference sequence). V was pared by 9 bases and J by 4 bases, with 18 bases between. The CDR3, as DNA: TGTGCCAGCCTCATGGTCGCGGGACCCTATGGCTACACCTTC. Protein: CASLMVAGPYGYTF.

The genes are TRBV6-1 and TRBJ2-3; 8 bases agree with TRBD1. This CDR3 has 15 amino acids. With 1 base clipped from V and 5 bases from J, the junction kept 5 bases outside the gene matches. Germline V gives CDR1 MNHNS, CDR2 SASEGT. The CDR3 protein is CASSEVQGAGDTQYF. Here the CDR3 DNA reads TGTGCCAGCAGTGAAGTGCAGGGGGCGGGAGATACGCAGTATTTT.

The rearrangement joins TRBV28 to TRBJ2-3; the match to TRBD1 covers 9 bases. The CDR3 runs 16 residues. J was trimmed by 5 bases and V by 6 bases; bases with no gene match: 12. Looked up from germline, CDR1 is MDHEN and CDR2 is SYDVKM. CDR3 DNA sequence: TGTGCCAGCAGAGATCCGGGACAGGGTATGTTAGATACGCAGTATTTT. Residues: CASRDPGQGMLDTQYF.

The V call is TRBV9, the J call TRBJ2-2; D remains unclear. The germline V gene encodes CDR1 SGDLS and CDR2 YYNGEE. The CDR3 sequence is 15 residues long. The ends were cut back, 1 base at V and 2 bases at J, with 9 bases in the middle. The DNA of the CDR3 is TGTGCCAGCAGCGTATACGGGTCTAACACCGGGGAGCTGTTTTTT. Translating gives CASSVYGSNTGELFF.

The V gene is TRBV2, the J gene TRBJ1-4, with D unclear. CDR3 length equals 15 residues. From germline, CDR1 is SNHLY and CDR2 FYNNEI. V lost 4 bases and J 5 bases, leaving 14 bases between the germline ends. In DNA form, the CDR3 reads TGTGCCAGCAGTGGACCTCAGGAACCAAATGAAAAACTGTTTTTT. It specifies CASSGPQEPNEKLFF. Variable domain in full (rest from reference TRBV2 and TRBJ1-4): EPEVTQTPSHQVTQMGQEVILRCVPISNHLYFYWYRQILGQKVEFLVSFYNNEISEKSEIFDDQFSVERPDGSNFTLKIRSTKLEDSAMYFCASSGPQEPNEKLFFGSGTQLSVL.

This clone appeared a single time. The rearrangement links TRBV5-1 to TRBJ1-1; D might be TRBD1 (5 bases). V gave up 6 bases and J gave up 1 base, with 19 bases separating them. The V gene's germline CDR1 is SGHRS and CDR2 YFSETQ. This CDR3 has 16 amino acids. In DNA form, the CDR3 reads TGCGCCAGCATCTGGGGCAGGGCAACCCAGAACACTGAAGCTTTCTTT. As protein: CASIWGRATQNTEAFF.

This rearrangement joins TRBV25-1 to TRBJ2-5; TRBD2 matches 8 bases. CDR1 and CDR2 from the germline V gene are MGHDK and SYGVNS. J lost 5 bases, V lost 3 bases, and 17 bases had no gene match. This CDR3 region has 18 residues. CDR3 DNA sequence: TGTGCCAGCAGTGACGAAACTGGTCGGGGACTAGTGTCTGAGACCCAGTACTTC. This codes for CASSDETGRGLVSETQYF.

Remarks on this clone: The same CDR3 is also encoded by other DNA sequences in this sample. This chain links TRBV9 with TRBJ2-5; 8 bases align to TRBD2. The CDR3 covers 13 residues. CDR1 and CDR2 (germline): SGDLS, YYNGEE. J gave up 3 bases and V 7 bases, and 5 bases lay outside the gene matches. CDR3 amino acids: CASSSGGKETQYF. The CDR3 DNA sequence: TGTGCCAGCTCGTCGGGGGGGAAAGAGACCCAGTACTTC. The whole variable domain, filled in from reference TRBV9 and TRBJ2-5, reads DSGVTQTPKHLITATGQRVTLRCSPRSGDLSVYWYQQSLDQGLQFLIQYYNGEERAKGNILERFSAQQFPDLHSELNLSSLELGDSALYFCASSSGGKETQYFGPGTRLLVL.

The chain links TRBV4-1 to TRBJ1-5; 8 bases align to TRBD1. This CDR3 has 16 amino acids. In germline, CDR1 is MGHRA, CDR2 YSYEKL. V was clipped by 1 base and J by 6 bases; unmatched bases: 8. CDR3 amino acids: CASSQVGFRGPQPQHF. The CDR3, as DNA: TGCGCCAGCAGCCAAGTTGGGTTCAGGGGGCCTCAGCCCCAGCATTTT.

The rearrangement links TRBV29-1 to TRBJ2-5; 12 nucleotides match TRBD2. Germline CDR1 reads SQVTM; CDR2 reads ANQGSEA. The ends lost 3 bases at V and 6 bases at J; junction bases unmatched: 2. This CDR3 has 13 amino acids. The CDR3 sequence is CSVETSGRKTQYF. The CDR3 DNA follows: TGCAGCGTTGAGACTAGCGGGAGAAAGACCCAGTACTTC.

The V call is TRBV7-6, the J call TRBJ2-5; weak D call: TRBD1 (5 bases). Trimming removed 4 bases at V and 1 base at J, with 13 bases between. The CDR3 has 15 residues. CDR1 and CDR2 (germline): SGHVS, FNYEAQ. CDR3 residues: CASSSLGASQETQYF. The CDR3 DNA follows: TGTGCCAGCAGCTCCCTAGGGGCTAGCCAAGAGACCCAGTACTTC. Using reference TRBV7-6 and TRBJ2-5 for the parts outside the CDR3, the full variable domain is GAGVSQSPRYKVTKRGQDVALRCDPISGHVSLYWYRQALGQGPEFLTYFNYEAQQDKSGLPNDRFSAERPEGSISTLTIQRTEQRDSAMYRCASSSLGASQETQYFGPGTRLLVL.